This is a list of T cell receptor beta chains from one sample in a study of fetal regulatory T cell absence and autoimmunity. Clones were read by immunoSEQ multiplex PCR, and TCRdb kept only the in-frame ones, dropping some. The repertoire holds 85,000 to 100,000 clones, with about two thirds as singletons. Sequenced input: pancreas tissue. All receptors come from a male donor with IPEX syndrome. Both conserved end residues are part of each CDR3. A D gene is named only where the DNA matches it firmly. The size of a clone is reported for some rows only, either as once, few or many, or as a class for expanded clones.

j_gene: TRBJ2-2; v_gene: TRBV27; d_gene: NA; abundance: NA; len: 16; CDR3nt: TGTGCCAGCAGTTTAATCGGGAACCTAGATTCCGGGGAGCTGTTTTTT; CDR3aa: CASSLIGNLDSGELFF
j_gene: TRBJ2-7; v_gene: TRBV7-8; d_gene: NA; abundance: NA; len: 13; CDR3nt: TGTGCCAGCAGCCCGGGACAAGGCTACGAGCAGTACTTC; CDR3aa: CASSPGQGYEQYF
j_gene: TRBJ2-7; v_gene: TRBV6-1; d_gene: NA; abundance: NA; len: 12; CDR3nt: TGTGCCAGCAGTGAGTCAGCCTACGAGCAGTACTTC; CDR3aa: CASSESAYEQYF
j_gene: TRBJ2-5; v_gene: TRBV2; d_gene: NA; abundance: NA; len: 11; CDR3nt: TGTGCCAGCAGGATCGGGGGCACCCAGTACTTC; CDR3aa: CASRIGGTQYF
j_gene: TRBJ2-1; v_gene: TRBV4-2; d_gene: TRBD2; abundance: NA; len: 16; CDR3nt: TGTGCCAGCAGCCAAGGGCCAGCGGGATACTACAATGAGCAGTTCTTC; CDR3aa: CASSQGPAGYYNEQFF
j_gene: TRBJ1-3; v_gene: TRBV4-3; d_gene: TRBD1; abundance: NA; len: 14; CDR3nt: TGCGCCAGCAGCCAGACAGGGGTCGGAAACACCATATATTTT; CDR3aa: CASSQTGVGNTIYF
j_gene: TRBJ2-3; v_gene: TRBV2; d_gene: TRBD2; abundance: few; len: 15; CDR3nt: TGTGCCAGCAGTGGGACAGGACTAGCGGGAGATACGCAGTATTTT; CDR3aa: CASSGTGLAGDTQYF
j_gene: TRBJ2-3; v_gene: TRBV29-1; d_gene: TRBD2; abundance: NA; len: 16; CDR3nt: TGCAGCGTTCCGGGACTAGCGGGGTCTCGCACAGATACGCAGTATTTT; CDR3aa: CSVPGLAGSRTDTQYF
j_gene: TRBJ2-2; v_gene: TRBV7-2; d_gene: NA; abundance: NA; len: 13; CDR3nt: TGTGCCAGCAGCTTAGCGGGCACCGGGGAGCTGTTTTTT; CDR3aa: CASSLAGTGELFF
j_gene: TRBJ2-7; v_gene: TRBV10-3; d_gene: TRBD2; abundance: NA; len: 16; CDR3nt: TGTGCCATCAGCCGCGGACTAGCGGGGTTACCCTACGAGCAGTACTTC; CDR3aa: CAISRGLAGLPYEQYF
j_gene: TRBJ2-3; v_gene: TRBV5-1; d_gene: NA; abundance: NA; len: 18; CDR3nt: TGCGCCAGCAGCTTAGATTGGAGGACAGCCGGGAGCACAGATACGCAGTATTTT; CDR3aa: CASSLDWRTAGSTDTQYF
j_gene: TRBJ2-7; v_gene: TRBV15; d_gene: TRBD2; abundance: NA; len: 19; CDR3nt: TGTGCCACCAGCAGAGTCCTGGGACTAGCGGGGCTCAGCTCCTACGAGCAGTACTTC; CDR3aa: CATSRVLGLAGLSSYEQYF
j_gene: TRBJ1-6; v_gene: TRBV7-2; d_gene: NA; abundance: NA; len: 16; CDR3nt: TGTGCCAGCAGCCCCTCTACAGGGTCTTTTAATTCACCCCTCCACTTT; CDR3aa: CASSPSTGSFNSPLHF
j_gene: TRBJ2-1; v_gene: TRBV9; d_gene: TRBD2; abundance: NA; len: 17; CDR3nt: TGTGCCAGCAGCGTAGTCGGGGGGACTAGCGGATACAATGAGCAGTTCTTC; CDR3aa: CASSVVGGTSGYNEQFF
j_gene: TRBJ1-5; v_gene: TRBV30; d_gene: NA; abundance: NA; len: 16; CDR3nt: TGTGCCTGGAGTGAGCGGGGAGGCGGCCGCAATCAGCCCCAGCATTTT; CDR3aa: CAWSERGGGRNQPQHF
j_gene: TRBJ1-3; v_gene: TRBV5-4; d_gene: NA; abundance: NA; len: 12; CDR3nt: TGTGCCAGCAGCCGGGACAGAAACACCATATATTTT; CDR3aa: CASSRDRNTIYF
j_gene: TRBJ2-7; v_gene: TRBV7-9; d_gene: NA; abundance: NA; len: 15; CDR3nt: TGTGCCAGCAGCTTAGGAGCTAGCGTCCACTACGAGCAGTACTTC; CDR3aa: CASSLGASVHYEQYF
j_gene: TRBJ2-7; v_gene: TRBV18; d_gene: NA; abundance: few; len: 15; CDR3nt: TGTGCCAGCTCACCACCCGGACGGGTCTCCTACGAGCAGTACTTC; CDR3aa: CASSPPGRVSYEQYF
j_gene: TRBJ1-2; v_gene: TRBV14; d_gene: TRBD1; abundance: NA; len: 18; CDR3nt: TGTGCCAGCAGCCCTATCCCGGGGGACAGGGCCCCTAACTATGGCTACACCTTC; CDR3aa: CASSPIPGDRAPNYGYTF
j_gene: TRBJ1-5; v_gene: TRBV6-5; d_gene: NA; abundance: NA; len: 14; CDR3nt: TGTGCCAGCAGCCGATCCGCCGGGAATCAGCCCCAGCATTTT; CDR3aa: CASSRSAGNQPQHF
j_gene: TRBJ2-7; v_gene: TRBV7-6; d_gene: TRBD1; abundance: once; len: 19; CDR3nt: TGTGCCAGCAGCTTTCTAGCTGAACCCGGGACAGCGTTCTCCTACGAGCAGTACTTC; CDR3aa: CASSFLAEPGTAFSYEQYF
j_gene: TRBJ1-1; v_gene: TRBV7-9; d_gene: TRBD1; abundance: NA; len: 14; CDR3nt: TGTGCCAGCAGCCCGAGGGGGCGTAACACTGAAGCTTTCTTT; CDR3aa: CASSPRGRNTEAFF
j_gene: TRBJ2-1; v_gene: TRBV4-1; d_gene: NA; abundance: NA; len: 15; CDR3nt: TGCGCCAGCAGCCAAGGGCAGGAGGGGATTAATGAGCAGTTCTTC; CDR3aa: CASSQGQEGINEQFF
j_gene: TRBJ2-3; v_gene: TRBV11-3; d_gene: NA; abundance: NA; len: 14; CDR3nt: TGTGCCAGCAGCTTAGACAGGGGCACAGATACGCAGTATTTT; CDR3aa: CASSLDRGTDTQYF
j_gene: TRBJ2-5; v_gene: TRBV7-6; d_gene: NA; abundance: few; len: 11; CDR3nt: TGTGCCAGCAGTTTCGGAGAGACCCAGTACTTC; CDR3aa: CASSFGETQYF
j_gene: TRBJ2-3; v_gene: TRBV13; d_gene: TRBD2; abundance: NA; len: 16; CDR3nt: TGTGCCAGCAGCCCAGAGGGGCGGGGGAGCACAGATACGCAGTATTTT; CDR3aa: CASSPEGRGSTDTQYF
j_gene: TRBJ1-2; v_gene: TRBV9; d_gene: NA; abundance: NA; len: 20; CDR3nt: NA; CDR3aa: CASSPTMATPSSMGSYGYTF
j_gene: TRBJ1-5; v_gene: TRBV18; d_gene: NA; abundance: NA; len: 13; CDR3nt: TGTGCCAGCTCACCAGGGGGAAATCAGCCCCAGCATTTT; CDR3aa: CASSPGGNQPQHF
j_gene: TRBJ1-3; v_gene: TRBV5-5; d_gene: NA; abundance: once; len: 16; CDR3nt: TGTGCCAGCAGCTTTGAACAGGCCTTCTCTGGAAACACCATATATTTT; CDR3aa: CASSFEQAFSGNTIYF
j_gene: TRBJ2-3; v_gene: TRBV6-5; d_gene: NA; abundance: few; len: 14; CDR3nt: TGTGCCAGTTGGGGAGATACAGGGACAGATACGCAGTATTTT; CDR3aa: CASWGDTGTDTQYF
j_gene: TRBJ2-1; v_gene: TRBV19; d_gene: NA; abundance: NA; len: 15; CDR3nt: TGTGCCAGTAGTATAGTCCCTAGCTCCTACAATGAGCAGTTCTTC; CDR3aa: CASSIVPSSYNEQFF
j_gene: TRBJ2-2; v_gene: TRBV11-1; d_gene: NA; abundance: NA; len: 13; CDR3nt: TGTGCCAGCAGCTTACAGAACACCGGGGAGCTGTTTTTT; CDR3aa: CASSLQNTGELFF
j_gene: TRBJ2-5; v_gene: TRBV7-9; d_gene: NA; abundance: NA; len: 14; CDR3nt: TGTGCCAGCCCCCTCGGGACACAAGGGAAGACCCAGTACTTC; CDR3aa: CASPLGTQGKTQYF
j_gene: TRBJ2-3; v_gene: TRBV4-1; d_gene: NA; abundance: NA; len: 13; CDR3nt: TGCGCCAGCAGTCCGACTAGCACAGATACGCAGTATTTT; CDR3aa: CASSPTSTDTQYF
j_gene: TRBJ2-2; v_gene: TRBV2; d_gene: TRBD2; abundance: NA; len: 14; CDR3nt: TGTGCCAGCAGTGACTTGGCGGGAGCCGGGGAGCTGTTTTTT; CDR3aa: CASSDLAGAGELFF
j_gene: TRBJ2-3; v_gene: TRBV6-4; d_gene: NA; abundance: NA; len: 12; CDR3nt: TGTGCCAGCAGTGACTCCACAGATACGCAGTATTTT; CDR3aa: CASSDSTDTQYF
j_gene: TRBJ2-7; v_gene: TRBV7-2; d_gene: TRBD2; abundance: NA; len: 15; CDR3nt: TGTGCCAGCAGCCCGAGACTAGCGGGGGGGGCCGAGCAGTACTTC; CDR3aa: CASSPRLAGGAEQYF
j_gene: TRBJ1-1; v_gene: TRBV27; d_gene: NA; abundance: NA; len: 13; CDR3nt: TGTGCCAGCAGCCCGGGCTTTTGGACTGAAGCTTTCTTT; CDR3aa: CASSPGFWTEAFF
j_gene: TRBJ1-2; v_gene: TRBV2; d_gene: NA; abundance: few; len: 14; CDR3nt: TGTGCCAGCAGTGAAGCAAGGCGGGAGGATGGCTACACCTTC; CDR3aa: CASSEARREDGYTF
j_gene: TRBJ1-2; v_gene: TRBV2; d_gene: NA; abundance: few; len: 11; CDR3nt: TGTGCCAGCAGTGATGGAAATGGCTACACCTTC; CDR3aa: CASSDGNGYTF